These T cell receptor beta chains were read from a single sample in a study of CD8 T cells in ankylosing spondylitis. TCRdb ran MiXCR on the 5' RACE reads and lists one entry per CDR3 protein. The sample lists about 140,000 distinct CDR3 sequences; roughly a third were seen once. The sample consisted of synovial fluid, either unsorted or a sorted T cell fraction (not recorded which). These receptors all come from a male donor with ankylosing spondylitis. CDR3s include the opening cysteine and the closing phenylalanine or tryptophan. The D gene is left open where the match is weak. Where a row states a size, it is once, few, many or the class of an expanded clone; other rows omit it.

clone size: NA; J gene: TRBJ1-1; D gene: NA; V gene: TRBV20-1; CDR3 DNA: TGCAGTGCTAGAGAGGATAAAGGGGAAGGCACTGAAGCTTTCTTT; CDR3 protein: CSAREDKGEGTEAFF
clone size: NA; J gene: TRBJ2-5; D gene: NA; V gene: TRBV30; CDR3 DNA: TGTGCCTGGTCCTTGCAAGAGACCCAGTACTTC; CDR3 protein: CAWSLQETQYF
clone size: NA; J gene: TRBJ2-3; D gene: NA; V gene: TRBV20-1; CDR3 DNA: TGCAGTGCTAGAGATCCTCAGGGGCCCTGGACAGATACGCAGTATTTT; CDR3 protein: CSARDPQGPWTDTQYF
clone size: NA; J gene: TRBJ1-4; D gene: TRBD1; V gene: TRBV5-5; CDR3 DNA: TGTGCCAGCAGCTCGGCGGGGACAGGAGGTGAAAAACTGTTTTTT; CDR3 protein: CASSSAGTGGEKLFF
clone size: few; J gene: TRBJ2-3; D gene: NA; V gene: TRBV20-1; CDR3 DNA: TGCAGTGGTAGGGGGTCTGGCCCCACAGATACGCAGTATTTT; CDR3 protein: CSGRGSGPTDTQYF
clone size: few; J gene: TRBJ2-5; D gene: TRBD2; V gene: TRBV19; CDR3 DNA: TGTGCCAGTAGTCCTGGTCTAGCGGCGTTCCAAGAGACCCAGTACTTC; CDR3 protein: CASSPGLAAFQETQYF
clone size: NA; J gene: TRBJ2-3; D gene: NA; V gene: TRBV12-3/TRBV12-4; CDR3 DNA: TGTGCCAGCAGTTGGGACGGGGGCGCAGGAGATACGCAGTATTTT; CDR3 protein: CASSWDGGAGDTQYF
clone size: many; J gene: TRBJ1-5; D gene: NA; V gene: TRBV20-1; CDR3 DNA: TGCAGTGCTAGAACGGCGGGCCCCAATCAGCCCCAGCATTTT; CDR3 protein: CSARTAGPNQPQHF
clone size: NA; J gene: TRBJ2-1; D gene: TRBD2; V gene: TRBV20-1; CDR3 DNA: TGCAGTGCAAGGACTAGCGGGGACTACAATGAGCAGTTCTTC; CDR3 protein: CSARTSGDYNEQFF
clone size: many; J gene: TRBJ2-2; D gene: NA; V gene: TRBV7-2; CDR3 DNA: TGTGCCAGCAGCCCCGACTTAGCCGGGGAGCTGTTTTTT; CDR3 protein: CASSPDLAGELFF
clone size: many; J gene: TRBJ1-1; D gene: TRBD1; V gene: TRBV18; CDR3 DNA: TGTGCCAGCTCACCGAAACAGGGGGCTGGGACTGAAGCTTTCTTT; CDR3 protein: CASSPKQGAGTEAFF
clone size: NA; J gene: TRBJ2-1; D gene: TRBD2; V gene: TRBV18; CDR3 DNA: TGTGCCAGCTCACCATCGGTAGCGGGAGTTTGGAGCTACAATGAGCAGTTCTTC; CDR3 protein: CASSPSVAGVWSYNEQFF
clone size: NA; J gene: TRBJ1-5; D gene: NA; V gene: TRBV28; CDR3 DNA: TGTGCCAGCAGTCTCGGGGGGCCCGGCAATCAGCCCCAGCATTTT; CDR3 protein: CASSLGGPGNQPQHF
clone size: NA; J gene: TRBJ1-2; D gene: NA; V gene: TRBV7-9; CDR3 DNA: TGTGCCAGCAGCTTAGCAGCCCCGGGACCCCTTAACTATGGCTACACCTTC; CDR3 protein: CASSLAAPGPLNYGYTF
clone size: NA; J gene: TRBJ2-7; D gene: NA; V gene: TRBV7-2; CDR3 DNA: TGTGCCAGCAGTCTAGGTCGGGCTGCCTCCTACGAGCAGTACTTC; CDR3 protein: CASSLGRAASYEQYF
clone size: NA; J gene: TRBJ1-5; D gene: NA; V gene: TRBV15; CDR3 DNA: TGTGCCACCAGCCGCGACACTGATCAGCCCCAGCATTTT; CDR3 protein: CATSRDTDQPQHF
clone size: many; J gene: TRBJ1-5; D gene: NA; V gene: TRBV5-6; CDR3 DNA: TGTGCCAGCAGCTTGGCAGGATTTAGCAATCAGCCCCAGCATTTT; CDR3 protein: CASSLAGFSNQPQHF
clone size: NA; J gene: TRBJ2-2; D gene: NA; V gene: TRBV24-1; CDR3 DNA: TGTGCCACGACTGCGAACACCGGGGAGCTGTTTTTT; CDR3 protein: CATTANTGELFF
clone size: NA; J gene: TRBJ2-1; D gene: TRBD2; V gene: TRBV11-3; CDR3 DNA: TGTGCCAGCAGCTTAGACGGGGGGGCTACTGAGCAGTTCTTC; CDR3 protein: CASSLDGGATEQFF
clone size: NA; J gene: TRBJ2-5; D gene: NA; V gene: TRBV7-9; CDR3 DNA: TGTGCCAGCAGCTTAGCGTCTGCATCCCGGGAGACCCAGTACTTC; CDR3 protein: CASSLASASRETQYF
clone size: many; J gene: TRBJ2-1; D gene: NA; V gene: TRBV24-1; CDR3 DNA: TGTGCCACCAGTGATTTGCGTTTCGGGGGAGGCAATGAGCAGTTCTTC; CDR3 protein: CATSDLRFGGGNEQFF
clone size: many; J gene: TRBJ2-7; D gene: NA; V gene: TRBV7-2; CDR3 DNA: TGTGCCAGCAGCTTAATGGGGTCCTCCTACGAGCAGTACTTC; CDR3 protein: CASSLMGSSYEQYF
clone size: NA; J gene: TRBJ2-7; D gene: TRBD1; V gene: TRBV12-3/TRBV12-4; CDR3 DNA: TGTGCCAGCAGTCCTGCAGGGACAGGGGGCTACGAGCAGTACTTC; CDR3 protein: CASSPAGTGGYEQYF
clone size: few; J gene: TRBJ1-5; D gene: NA; V gene: TRBV20-1; CDR3 DNA: TGCAGTGCTAGAGATGTTACGACGGGCCAACACCAGCATTTT; CDR3 protein: CSARDVTTGQHQHF
clone size: NA; J gene: TRBJ1-4; D gene: TRBD1; V gene: TRBV28; CDR3 DNA: TGTGCCAGCAGTACGGGACAGCATGAAAAACTGTTTTTT; CDR3 protein: CASSTGQHEKLFF
clone size: many; J gene: TRBJ2-3; D gene: TRBD2; V gene: TRBV20-1; CDR3 DNA: TGCAGTGCTATACTAGCGGGGAGCACAGATACGCAGTATTTT; CDR3 protein: CSAILAGSTDTQYF
clone size: many; J gene: TRBJ2-1; D gene: NA; V gene: TRBV6-5; CDR3 DNA: TGTGCCAGCACTTCAGATGGGCGAACCTACAATGAGCAGTTCTTC; CDR3 protein: CASTSDGRTYNEQFF
clone size: few; J gene: TRBJ1-4; D gene: NA; V gene: TRBV7-8; CDR3 DNA: TGTGCCAGCAGCCCGAACAGAGCAACTAATGAAAAACTGTTTTTT; CDR3 protein: CASSPNRATNEKLFF
clone size: NA; J gene: TRBJ1-4; D gene: NA; V gene: TRBV3-1; CDR3 DNA: TGTGCCAGCAGCCGAGAGAGACCGGGTGAAAAACTGTTTTTT; CDR3 protein: CASSRERPGEKLFF
clone size: NA; J gene: TRBJ2-2; D gene: TRBD1; V gene: TRBV19; CDR3 DNA: TGTGCCAGTAGTGTGGACAGGGTGATTACCGGGGAGCTGTTTTTT; CDR3 protein: CASSVDRVITGELFF
clone size: NA; J gene: TRBJ2-3; D gene: TRBD2; V gene: TRBV18; CDR3 DNA: TGTGCCAGCTCACCACAAGCGGGAGGCACAGATACGCGGTATTTT; CDR3 protein: CASSPQAGGTDTRYF
clone size: few; J gene: TRBJ1-3; D gene: NA; V gene: TRBV11-2; CDR3 DNA: TGTGCCAGCAGCTTAGAGTTATCGGGACACTTTCTTGGAAACACCATATATTTT; CDR3 protein: CASSLELSGHFLGNTIYF
clone size: NA; J gene: TRBJ2-1; D gene: NA; V gene: TRBV5-1; CDR3 DNA: TGCGCCAGCAGGGTGGCTAGCGCCTACAATGAGCAGTTCTTC; CDR3 protein: CASRVASAYNEQFF
clone size: many; J gene: TRBJ1-2; D gene: NA; V gene: TRBV19; CDR3 DNA: TGTGCCAGTAGACTCCGCCTCGGGGGCGATGGCTACACCTTC; CDR3 protein: CASRLRLGGDGYTF
clone size: many; J gene: TRBJ2-5; D gene: NA; V gene: TRBV5-1; CDR3 DNA: TGCGCCAGCAGCCCCGGGGACCCCCTTGCGAGGACCCAGTACTTC; CDR3 protein: CASSPGDPLARTQYF
clone size: many; J gene: TRBJ2-3; D gene: TRBD2; V gene: TRBV11-2; CDR3 DNA: TGTGCCAGCAGCCCACGAGCGGGGGCCCGCACAGATACGCAGTATTTT; CDR3 protein: CASSPRAGARTDTQYF
clone size: NA; J gene: TRBJ2-7; D gene: NA; V gene: TRBV7-8; CDR3 DNA: TGTGCCAGCAGCTTCGCAGGGTTTGGGTACGAGCAGTACTTC; CDR3 protein: CASSFAGFGYEQYF
clone size: NA; J gene: TRBJ2-3; D gene: NA; V gene: TRBV12-3/TRBV12-4; CDR3 DNA: TGTGCCAGCAGTTCCACCGGGCCAGGACTAACAGATACGCAGTATTTT; CDR3 protein: CASSSTGPGLTDTQYF
clone size: NA; J gene: TRBJ1-6; D gene: NA; V gene: TRBV28; CDR3 DNA: TGTGCCAGCAGCCTGGGTGGGGGAAGGGATAATTCACCCCTCCACTTT; CDR3 protein: CASSLGGGRDNSPLHF
clone size: few; J gene: TRBJ1-6; D gene: NA; V gene: TRBV29-1; CDR3 DNA: TGCAGCGCGCGGAGGGGAGTGGATTCACCCCTCCACTTT; CDR3 protein: CSARRGVDSPLHF
clone size: NA; J gene: TRBJ2-7; D gene: NA; V gene: TRBV20-1; CDR3 DNA: TGCAGTGCTAGCGGGAGCGTCGCCTACGAGCAGTACTTC; CDR3 protein: CSASGSVAYEQYF
clone size: NA; J gene: TRBJ1-1; D gene: NA; V gene: TRBV12-3/TRBV12-4; CDR3 DNA: TGTGCCAGCAGTTCCATCCGCGGACAATACACTGAAGCTTTCTTT; CDR3 protein: CASSSIRGQYTEAFF
clone size: NA; J gene: TRBJ1-1; D gene: NA; V gene: TRBV28; CDR3 DNA: TGTGCCAGCAGTTTGTACAGGGCTATCACTGAAGCTTTCTTT; CDR3 protein: CASSLYRAITEAFF
clone size: few; J gene: TRBJ2-5; D gene: TRBD2; V gene: TRBV20-1; CDR3 DNA: TGCAGTGCTGGGGGCATTAGCGGGAGAATCCAAGAGACCCAGTACTTC; CDR3 protein: CSAGGISGRIQETQYF
clone size: NA; J gene: TRBJ2-3; D gene: TRBD2; V gene: TRBV5-1; CDR3 DNA: TGCGCCAGCAGCTTGGAAGGGGGTAGCGGGGGCGCAGATACGCAGTATTTT; CDR3 protein: CASSLEGGSGGADTQYF
clone size: NA; J gene: TRBJ1-1; D gene: TRBD1; V gene: TRBV12-3/TRBV12-4; CDR3 DNA: TGTGCCAGCAGCAACAGGGGGTTTTCCTACACTGAAGCTTTCTTT; CDR3 protein: CASSNRGFSYTEAFF
clone size: few; J gene: TRBJ1-2; D gene: TRBD1; V gene: TRBV3-1; CDR3 DNA: TGTGCCAGCAGCCGACAGGGGGCAGGGGGCTACACCTTC; CDR3 protein: CASSRQGAGGYTF
clone size: NA; J gene: TRBJ1-5; D gene: NA; V gene: TRBV19; CDR3 DNA: TGTGCCAGTACCCAGGCGGGTAAGAGCAATCAGCCCCAGCATTTT; CDR3 protein: CASTQAGKSNQPQHF
clone size: NA; J gene: TRBJ1-2; D gene: NA; V gene: TRBV20-1; CDR3 DNA: NA; CDR3 protein: CSARDRGSTSVLGYTF
clone size: NA; J gene: TRBJ2-7; D gene: NA; V gene: TRBV6-5; CDR3 DNA: TGTGCCAGCAGTTACGTAGGGGGGGCCGCCTACGAGCAGTACTTC; CDR3 protein: CASSYVGGAAYEQYF
clone size: few; J gene: TRBJ1-1; D gene: NA; V gene: TRBV5-1; CDR3 DNA: TGCGCCAGCAGTCCTTCTCCCGGGGGGGTTAACACTGAAGCTTTCTTT; CDR3 protein: CASSPSPGGVNTEAFF
clone size: few; J gene: TRBJ2-2; D gene: NA; V gene: TRBV5-1; CDR3 DNA: TGCGCCAGCAGCTTGGCAGGACAGCCGAACACCGGGGAGCTGTTTTTT; CDR3 protein: CASSLAGQPNTGELFF
clone size: NA; J gene: TRBJ2-1; D gene: TRBD2; V gene: TRBV24-1; CDR3 DNA: TGTGCCACCAGTGATCCGACTAGCGGGAGGGTGAGTGAGCAGTTCTTC; CDR3 protein: CATSDPTSGRVSEQFF
clone size: few; J gene: TRBJ2-1; D gene: NA; V gene: TRBV7-3; CDR3 DNA: TGTGCCAGCAGCTCCCCGGGCCTCTACAATGAGCAGTTCTTC; CDR3 protein: CASSSPGLYNEQFF
clone size: NA; J gene: TRBJ2-1; D gene: TRBD2; V gene: TRBV7-2; CDR3 DNA: TGTGCCAGCAGCCAGTCCGGGGGGGCTTCGTACAATGAGCAGTTCTTC; CDR3 protein: CASSQSGGASYNEQFF
clone size: NA; J gene: TRBJ2-6; D gene: NA; V gene: TRBV5-1; CDR3 DNA: TGCGCCAGCAGCTATTCGGTTGCAGGGCACTCTGGGGCCAACGTCCTGACTTTC; CDR3 protein: CASSYSVAGHSGANVLTF
clone size: few; J gene: TRBJ2-1; D gene: TRBD1; V gene: TRBV19; CDR3 DNA: TGTGCCAGTAGGCGGTCAGGGGGAAATGAGCAGTTCTTC; CDR3 protein: CASRRSGGNEQFF
clone size: NA; J gene: TRBJ2-3; D gene: TRBD2; V gene: TRBV7-3; CDR3 DNA: TGTGCCAGCAGCTTGGGGAGCGGGGGGGCATTCGATACGCAGTATTTT; CDR3 protein: CASSLGSGGAFDTQYF